The 23 T cell receptor beta chains below come from one sample, sequenced in a study of cytomegalovirus exposure and HLA in healthy donors (dated by TCRdb to 2016 to 2017). The library was generated by the immunoSEQ multiplex PCR assay. A mixture of 60 forward primers for TCR Vbeta segments and 13 reverse primers for TCR Jbeta segments was used in the multiplex PCR. The immuneACCESS repertoire file appears here via TCRdb, limited to in-frame rearrangements. These files lack a portion of the clones; in checked studies, under half of the deficit traces to unresolved V genes, and the cause of the others is not known. Recorded for this sample are under 70,000 clones; roughly 79% of them occurred a single time. About 3% of the sample rests with the top ten. Source material: PBMCs. The source is a man in his fifties in good health and CMV-seronegative.

This clone was seen only once. V and J are TRBV4-1 and TRBJ2-5; D unclear. CDR3 size: 14 residues. In germline, CDR1 is MGHRA, CDR2 YSYEKL. V was pared by 1 base and J by 7 bases, with 13 bases between. Here the CDR3 DNA reads TGCGCCAGCAGCCAAGTAAGCTCCTATGGGACCCAGTACTTC. Translation: CASSQVSSYGTQYF.

This chain links TRBV2 with TRBJ2-1; weak D call: TRBD2 (7 bases). Per the germline V gene, CDR1 is SNHLY and CDR2 is FYNNEI. The CDR3 has 15 residues. Trimming cost V 2 bases and J 5 bases, with 13 bases left between them. CDR3 loop: CASSETRGQNNEQFF. CDR3 DNA sequence: TGTGCCAGCAGTGAAACGCGGGGGCAGAACAATGAGCAGTTCTTC.

The chain links TRBV6-1 to TRBJ2-3; D is possibly TRBD2 (5 bases). The CDR3 contains 17 residues. CDR1 is MNHNS, CDR2 SASEGT, per germline. V was shortened by 1 base and J by 6 bases, with 20 bases between the two germline ends. The CDR3 nucleotides read TGTGCCAGCAGTGAAGATGCGAGGTATAGCGCCCGCGATACGCAGTATTTT. As protein: CASSEDARYSARDTQYF.

The chain employs TRBV7-6 and TRBJ2-7; 8 bases map to TRBD1. Losses at the gene ends were 2 bases for V and 0 bases for J; bases not matched to a gene: 6. Looked up from germline, CDR1 is SGHVS and CDR2 is FNYEAQ. The CDR3 consists of 16 residues. Written as DNA, the CDR3 is TGTGCCAGCAGCTTAAACTCAGGGGGCTCCTCCTACGAGCAGTACTTC. Amino acids: CASSLNSGGSSYEQYF. The variable domain in full, with the rest retrieved from reference TRBV7-6 and TRBJ2-7, is GAGVSQSPRYKVTKRGQDVALRCDPISGHVSLYWYRQALGQGPEFLTYFNYEAQQDKSGLPNDRFSAERPEGSISTLTIQRTEQRDSAMYRCASSLNSGGSSYEQYFGPGTRLTVT.

This chain connects TRBV5-1 to TRBJ1-1; maybe TRBD1 (6 bases). CDR3 length: 14 residues. Between the trimmed V and J ends, which lost 4 bases and 5 bases, there was a span of 15 bases. Germline values: CDR1 SGHRS, CDR2 YFSETQ. The CDR3 protein is CASSLQGIMTEAFF. In nucleotides, the CDR3 is TGCGCCAGCAGCCTACAGGGTATTATGACTGAAGCTTTCTTT.

The rearrangement joins TRBV5-1 to TRBJ2-7; D possibly corresponds to TRBD1 (6 bases). The germline gives CDR1 SGHRS, CDR2 YFSETQ. This CDR3 has 14 amino acids. Trimming took 1 base from V and 2 from J, leaving 10 bases between them. The CDR3 DNA follows: TGCGCCAGCAGCTTGCACAGGGACACCTACGAGCAGTACTTC. Translating gives CASSLHRDTYEQYF.

J is TRBJ1-4 and V is TRBV19; a possible D gene is TRBD1 (6 bases). The CDR3 covers 17 residues. The V gene's germline CDR1 is LNHDA and CDR2 SQIVND (reference sequence). V was trimmed by 6 bases and J by 7 bases, leaving 24 bases between them. CDR3 loop: CASSGVGAGNSGEKLFF. CDR3 in DNA: TGTGCCAGTAGCGGTGTGGGGGCCGGGAATAGTGGTGAAAAACTGTTTTTT.

This sequence joins TRBV6-5 and TRBJ2-3; possible D gene TRBD1, 5 bases. The V and J ends lost 7 bases and 0 bases respectively, with 11 bases between them. Germline lookup yields CDR1 MNHEY and CDR2 SVGAGI. The CDR3 covers 14 residues. CDR3 in amino acids: CASKQDLSTDTQYF. Written as DNA, the CDR3 is TGTGCCAGCAAACAGGACCTTAGCACAGATACGCAGTATTTT.

The rearrangement uses TRBV7-9 and TRBJ2-5, with a tentative D call TRBD2 (6 bases). V gave up 4 bases and J gave up 5 bases, with 17 bases separating them. From germline, CDR1 is SEHNR and CDR2 FQNEAQ (reference sequence). The CDR3 has 15 residues. CDR3 in amino acids: CASSSPLMGRETQYF. CDR3 nucleotide sequence: TGTGCCAGCAGCTCCCCTCTGATGGGGAGGGAGACCCAGTACTTC.

This clone was observed a few times. The V gene is TRBV7-9, the J gene TRBJ2-6; D might be TRBD2 (6 bases). This CDR3 region has 17 residues. V was shortened by 4 bases and J by 0 bases, with 13 bases between the two germline ends. CDR1 is SEHNR and CDR2 is FQNEAQ in the germline V gene (reference sequence). CDR3 residues: CASSSGTGVSGANVLTF. CDR3 coding DNA: TGTGCCAGCAGCTCGGGGACGGGAGTCTCTGGGGCCAACGTCCTGACTTTC.

This sequence joins TRBV2 and TRBJ2-7; weak D call: TRBD1 (5 bases). V lost 7 bases and J 7 bases, leaving 17 bases between the germline ends. Germline CDR1 SNHLY, CDR2 FYNNEI. This CDR3 is built from 13 residues. As DNA, the CDR3 is TGTGCCAGCAATTTAGGGGCAGTGGGGGAGCAGTACTTC. This encodes CASNLGAVGEQYF. The entire variable domain, with the rest obtained from reference TRBV2 and TRBJ2-7, is as follows: EPEVTQTPSHQVTQMGQEVILRCVPISNHLYFYWYRQILGQKVEFLVSFYNNEISEKSEIFDDQFSVERPDGSNFTLKIRSTKLEDSAMYFCASNLGAVGEQYFGPGTRLTVT.

The genes are TRBV6-1 and TRBJ1-2; 10 positions match TRBD1. Germline V gene lookup returns CDR1 MNHNS and CDR2 SASEGT. The CDR3 sequence is 15 residues long. Trimming at V came to 3 bases and at J to 5 bases, leaving 6 bases not matched to a gene. In DNA, the CDR3 is TGTGCCAGCAGTGACGGGACAGGGGACTCTTATGGCTACACCTTC. It translates to CASSDGTGDSYGYTF.

This chain joins TRBV29-1 and TRBJ2-3; 8 nucleotides match TRBD2. The CDR3 is 13 amino acids. V lost 3 bases and J lost 6; bases outside the gene matches: 5. Germline values: CDR1 SQVTM, CDR2 ANQGSEA. Here the CDR3 reads CSVDSAGGDTQYF. CDR3 DNA: TGCAGCGTTGATTCCGCGGGGGGTGATACGCAGTATTTT.

V and J are TRBV11-1 and TRBJ2-5; 9 bases map to TRBD1. V dropped 3 bases and J dropped 5; count of bases not matched to a gene: 7. CDR1 is SGHAT and CDR2 is FQDESV in the germline V gene (reference sequence). The length of the CDR3 is 15 residues. The CDR3 spells CASSLSGQGFETQYF. Written as DNA, the CDR3 is TGTGCCAGCAGCTTGTCGGGACAGGGATTCGAGACCCAGTACTTC.

The J gene is TRBJ2-3, the V gene TRBV5-1; 7 nucleotides agree with TRBD2. Germline assignment: CDR1 SGHRS and CDR2 YFSETQ. The junction had 4 bases not matched to a gene; V was cut back by 0 bases and J by 0 bases. The length of the CDR3 is 16 residues. CDR3 in amino acids: CASSLGVGGSTDTQYF. In DNA form, the CDR3 reads TGCGCCAGCAGCTTGGGGGTCGGGGGGAGCACAGATACGCAGTATTTT.

The chain joins TRBV15 to TRBJ1-2; D not certain. Per the germline V gene, CDR1 is LNHNV and CDR2 is YYDKDF (reference sequence). With 0 bases removed from V and 4 bases from J, the gap between germline ends came to 21 bases. The CDR3 runs to 18 residues. The CDR3 DNA sequence: TGTGCCACCAGCAGAGATTCGCACCAACTCAATAGACTCTATGGCTACACCTTC. It encodes CATSRDSHQLNRLYGYTF. Full variable domain (missing parts from reference TRBV15 and TRBJ1-2): DAMVIQNPRYQVTQFGKPVTLSCSQTLNHNVMYWYQQKSSQAPKLLFHYYDKDFNNEADTPDNFQSRRPNTSFCFLDIRSPGLGDTAMYLCATSRDSHQLNRLYGYTFGSGTRLTVV.

This chain uses TRBV18 with TRBJ2-7, with D possibly matching TRBD2 (5 bases). This CDR3 is 16 amino acids long. Germline V gene data show CDR1 as KGHSH and CDR2 as LQKENI. With 4 bases removed from V and 4 bases from J, the gap between germline ends came to 20 bases. CDR3: CASSLTLTGTGYEQYF. The CDR3 DNA follows: TGTGCCAGCTCACTTACTTTGACGGGTACGGGGTACGAGCAGTACTTC.

CDR3 bases: TGTGCCAGCAGCCGTCGACAGGGCAGCAATCAGCCCCAGCATTTT. It codes for CASSRRQGSNQPQHF. The gene calls are TRBV7-2 and TRBJ1-5; 7 bases align to TRBD1. J gave up 1 base and V 5 bases, and 5 bases lay outside the gene matches. This CDR3 spans 15 amino acids. Germline V lookup: CDR1 SGHTA, CDR2 FQGNSA.

This clone turned up a few times. This chain connects TRBV2 to TRBJ1-1; 7 nucleotides line up with TRBD1. Germline CDR1 and CDR2: SNHLY and FYNNEI. J lost 0 bases, V lost 3 bases, and 13 bases had no gene match. The length of the CDR3 is 18 residues. The CDR3 sequence: CASSDEPTGNYMNTEAFF. The CDR3 DNA reads as TGTGCCAGCAGTGACGAGCCGACAGGGAATTATATGAACACTGAAGCTTTCTTT.

By share of the sample, this clone is medium-sized. The chain couples TRBV6-5 to TRBJ1-5; 9 nucleotides agree with TRBD1. The germline gives CDR1 MNHEY, CDR2 SVGAGI. V was pared by 6 bases and J by 6 bases, with 6 bases of the junction left unmatched. The CDR3 covers 14 residues. CDR3 amino acids: CASRGQGSAQPQHF. In DNA, the CDR3 is TGTGCCAGCAGGGGACAGGGCAGTGCTCAGCCCCAGCATTTT.

The CDR3 nucleotides are TGCGCCAGCAGCTTCGGTAGCGTCGGCCAAGAGACCCAGTACTTC. This translates into CASSFGSVGQETQYF. This sequence joins TRBV5-1 and TRBJ2-5; D might be TRBD2 (5 bases). The V and J ends lost 2 bases and 1 base respectively, with 12 bases between them. This CDR3 comprises 15 residues. CDR1 and CDR2 (germline): SGHRS, YFSETQ.

The J gene is TRBJ2-5, the V gene TRBV7-8, with a tentative D call TRBD2 (7 bases). Germline CDR1 and CDR2: SGHVS and FQNEAQ. V was trimmed by 1 base and J by 11 bases, leaving 17 bases between them. CDR3 length: 14 residues. Here the CDR3 reads CASSLVEGGWEQYF. CDR3 in DNA: TGTGCCAGCAGCTTAGTAGAGGGGGGGTGGGAGCAGTACTTC.

This clone was seen just once. V is TRBV19 and J is TRBJ1-2, with D tentatively TRBD1 (5 bases). The V end was cut by 5 bases, the J end by 3 bases, with 19 bases between. Germline-derived CDR1 and CDR2 are LNHDA and SQIVND (reference sequence). This CDR3 is built from 16 residues. The CDR3 spells CASSSGGTGDYYGYTF. CDR3 in DNA: TGTGCCAGTAGTTCCGGGGGTACGGGAGATTACTATGGCTACACCTTC.